This T cell receptor beta chain derives from a study of T cell changes during pregnancy in multiple sclerosis. Here immunoSEQ multiplex PCR was the method, and the copy in TCRdb shows in-frame clones only, minus some. The sample shows approximately 60,000 clones, around 94% of them seen only once. V lost 6 bases and J 6 bases, leaving 21 bases between the germline ends. This CDR3 spans 16 amino acids. The germline gives CDR1 MDHEN, CDR2 SYDVKM. V is TRBV28 and J is TRBJ2-1, with D tentatively TRBD2 (5 bases). The sequence was collected from a female donor with multiple sclerosis, enrolled in a pregnancy study. The sequencing used CD8+ T cells from peripheral blood mononuclear cells, collected in the third trimester of pregnancy. DNA for the CDR3: TGTGCCAGCAGCCTAATGAGGGTTCGATTTCCCAATGAGCAGTTCTTC. Translation gives CASSLMRVRFPNEQFF.